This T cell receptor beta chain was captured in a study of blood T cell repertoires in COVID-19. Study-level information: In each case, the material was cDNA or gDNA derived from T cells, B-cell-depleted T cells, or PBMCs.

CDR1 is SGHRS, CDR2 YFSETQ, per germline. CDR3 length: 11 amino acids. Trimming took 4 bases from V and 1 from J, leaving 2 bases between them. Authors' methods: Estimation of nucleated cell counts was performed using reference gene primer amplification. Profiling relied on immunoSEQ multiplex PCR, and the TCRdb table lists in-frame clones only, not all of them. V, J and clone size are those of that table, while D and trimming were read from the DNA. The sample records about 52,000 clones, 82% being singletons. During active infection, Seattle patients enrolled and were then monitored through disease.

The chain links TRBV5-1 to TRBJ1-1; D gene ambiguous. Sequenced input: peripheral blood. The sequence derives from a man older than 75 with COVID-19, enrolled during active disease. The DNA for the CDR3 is TGCGCCAGCAGCCAGAACACTGAAGCTTTCTTT. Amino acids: CASSQNTEAFF.